This entry features one T cell receptor beta chain sequence. While infection was still active, Seattle patients were enrolled and then followed longitudinally. The source of the sample is a study of blood T cell repertoires in COVID-19. CDR1 is SEHNR and CDR2 is FQNEAQ in the germline V gene (reference sequence). Trimming removed 5 bases from V and 4 bases from J; junction bases left unmatched: 12. The CDR3 consists of 17 residues. Measured with immunoSEQ multiplex PCR; TCRdb has only the in-frame clones, and not every one. The table lists about 76,000 clones, roughly 85% of them singletons. The clonotype comes from a man in his sixties with COVID-19, enrolled during active disease. The sequencing sample was made of peripheral blood. V gene TRBV7-9 combines with J gene TRBJ2-7; 12 bases map to TRBD2. As DNA, the CDR3 is TGTGCCAGCAGCCCCCGCGGGGGACTAGCGGGTTCTTACGAGCAGTACTTC. Translating it yields CASSPRGGLAGSYEQYF.